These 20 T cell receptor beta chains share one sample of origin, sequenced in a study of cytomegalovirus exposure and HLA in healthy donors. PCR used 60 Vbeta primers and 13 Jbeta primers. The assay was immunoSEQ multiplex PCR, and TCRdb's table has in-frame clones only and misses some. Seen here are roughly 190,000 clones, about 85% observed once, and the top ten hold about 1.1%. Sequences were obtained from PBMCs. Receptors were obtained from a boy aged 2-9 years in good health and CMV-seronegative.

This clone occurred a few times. The CDR3 sequence is CASARRGGGWETQYF. The CDR3 DNA reads TGTGCTAGTGCCCGAAGGGGGGGAGGCTGGGAGACCCAGTACTTC. The chain employs TRBV12-5 and TRBJ2-5, with a possible D match to TRBD2 (7 bases). The CDR3 runs 15 residues. Germline CDR1 is LGHNT and CDR2 is FRNRAP. V was pared by 7 bases and J by 5 bases, with 20 bases between.

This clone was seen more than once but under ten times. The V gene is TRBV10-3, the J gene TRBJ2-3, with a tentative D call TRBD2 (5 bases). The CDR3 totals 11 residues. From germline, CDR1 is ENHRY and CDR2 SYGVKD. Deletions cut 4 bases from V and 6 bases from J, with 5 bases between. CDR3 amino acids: CAISGRDTQYF. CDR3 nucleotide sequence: TGTGCCATCAGTGGGAGGGATACGCAGTATTTT.

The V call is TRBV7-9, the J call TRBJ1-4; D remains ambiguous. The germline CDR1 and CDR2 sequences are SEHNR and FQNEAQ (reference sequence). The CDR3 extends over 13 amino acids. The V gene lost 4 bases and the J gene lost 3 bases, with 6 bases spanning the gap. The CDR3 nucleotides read TGTGCCAGCAGCTCTCCGGCTAATGAAAAACTGTTTTTT. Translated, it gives CASSSPANEKLFF.

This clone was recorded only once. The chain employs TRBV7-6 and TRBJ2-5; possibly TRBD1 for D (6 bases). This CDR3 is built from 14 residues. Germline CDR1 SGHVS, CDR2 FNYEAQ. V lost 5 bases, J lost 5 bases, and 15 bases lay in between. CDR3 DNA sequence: TGTGCCAGCAGCCTAATCAGACAGGTCGAGACCCAGTACTTC. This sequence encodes CASSLIRQVETQYF.

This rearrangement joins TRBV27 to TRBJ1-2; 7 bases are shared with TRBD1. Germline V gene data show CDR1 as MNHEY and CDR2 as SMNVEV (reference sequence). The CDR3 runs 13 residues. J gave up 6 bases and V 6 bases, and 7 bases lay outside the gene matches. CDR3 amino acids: CASRGDRVHGYTF. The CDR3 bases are TGTGCCAGCAGGGGTGACAGGGTTCATGGCTACACCTTC.

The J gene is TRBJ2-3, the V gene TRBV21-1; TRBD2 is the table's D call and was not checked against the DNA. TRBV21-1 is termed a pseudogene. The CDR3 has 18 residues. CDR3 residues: CASSNRAGNIGFTDTQYF. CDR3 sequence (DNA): TGTGCCAGCAGCAATCGGGCCGGGAATATAGGATTCACAGATACGCAGTATTTT.

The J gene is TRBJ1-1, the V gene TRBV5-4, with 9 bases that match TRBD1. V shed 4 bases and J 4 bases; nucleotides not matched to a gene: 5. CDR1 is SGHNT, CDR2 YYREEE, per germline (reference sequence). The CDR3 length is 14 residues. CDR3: CASSLRDRATEAFF. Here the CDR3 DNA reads TGTGCCAGCAGCCTCCGGGACAGGGCCACTGAAGCTTTCTTT.

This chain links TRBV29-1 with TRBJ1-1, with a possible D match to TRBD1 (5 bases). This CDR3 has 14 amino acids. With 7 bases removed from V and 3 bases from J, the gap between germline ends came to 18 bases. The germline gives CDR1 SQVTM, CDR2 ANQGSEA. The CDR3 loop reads CSAKPGPGDTEAFF. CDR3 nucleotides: TGCAGCGCCAAACCGGGGCCGGGAGACACTGAAGCTTTCTTT.

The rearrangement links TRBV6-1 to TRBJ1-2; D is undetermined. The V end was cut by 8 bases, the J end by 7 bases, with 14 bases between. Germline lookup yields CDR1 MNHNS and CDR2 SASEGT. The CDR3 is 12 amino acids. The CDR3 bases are TGTGCCAGCCATGACCGCCGGGGTGGCTACACCTTC. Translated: CASHDRRGGYTF.

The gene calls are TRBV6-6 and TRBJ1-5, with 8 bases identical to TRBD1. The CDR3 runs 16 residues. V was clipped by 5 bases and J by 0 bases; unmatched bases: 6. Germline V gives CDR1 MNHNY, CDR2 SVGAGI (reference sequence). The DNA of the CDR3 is TGTGCCAGCAGTCTTCAGGGGGCAAATAGCAATCAGCCCCAGCATTTT. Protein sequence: CASSLQGANSNQPQHF.

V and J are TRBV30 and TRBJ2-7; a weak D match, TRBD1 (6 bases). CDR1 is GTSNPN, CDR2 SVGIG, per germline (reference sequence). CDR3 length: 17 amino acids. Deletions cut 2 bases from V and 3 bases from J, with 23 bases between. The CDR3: CAWSSTQTGSILYEQYF. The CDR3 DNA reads TGTGCCTGGAGTTCAACGCAGACAGGCTCCATCCTCTACGAGCAGTACTTC.

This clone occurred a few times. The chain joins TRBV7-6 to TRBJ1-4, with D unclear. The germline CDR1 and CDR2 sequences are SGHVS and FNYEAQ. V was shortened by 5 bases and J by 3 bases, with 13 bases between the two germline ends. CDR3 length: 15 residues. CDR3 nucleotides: TGTGCCAGCAGCGTTGGCCCTTTGGCTAATGAAAAACTGTTTTTT. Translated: CASSVGPLANEKLFF.

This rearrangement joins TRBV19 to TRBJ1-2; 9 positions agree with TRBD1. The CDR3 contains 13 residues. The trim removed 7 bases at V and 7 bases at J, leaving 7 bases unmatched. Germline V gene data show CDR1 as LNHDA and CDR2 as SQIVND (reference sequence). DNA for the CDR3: TGTGCCAGTACCTCTAGACAGGGGGTTGGCTACACCTTC. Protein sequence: CASTSRQGVGYTF.

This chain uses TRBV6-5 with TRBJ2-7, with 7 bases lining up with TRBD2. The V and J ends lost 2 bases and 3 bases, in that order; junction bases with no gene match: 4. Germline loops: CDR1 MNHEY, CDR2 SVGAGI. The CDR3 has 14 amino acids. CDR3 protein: CASSYGGGSYEQYF. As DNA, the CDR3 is TGTGCCAGCAGTTACGGCGGGGGTAGCTACGAGCAGTACTTC.

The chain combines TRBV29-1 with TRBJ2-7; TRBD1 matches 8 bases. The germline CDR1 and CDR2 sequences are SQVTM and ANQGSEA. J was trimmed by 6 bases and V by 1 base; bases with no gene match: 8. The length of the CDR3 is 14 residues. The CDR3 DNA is TGCAGCGTTGAAGGGCAACAGGGGGGTGGCGAGCAGTACTTC. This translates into CSVEGQQGGGEQYF.

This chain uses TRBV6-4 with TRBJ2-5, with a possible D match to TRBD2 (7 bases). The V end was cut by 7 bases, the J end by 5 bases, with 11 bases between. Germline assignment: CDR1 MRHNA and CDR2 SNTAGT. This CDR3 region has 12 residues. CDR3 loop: CASKRGGETQYF. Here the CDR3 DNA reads TGTGCCAGCAAAAGGGGGGGGGAGACCCAGTACTTC.

The CDR3 reads CASSVGGLDKYEQYF. CDR3 DNA sequence: TGTGCCAGCAGTGTTGGGGGACTAGATAAGTACGAGCAGTACTTC. The gene calls are TRBV28 and TRBJ2-7; TRBD2 agrees at 8 bases. The CDR3 length is 15 residues. V dropped 5 bases and J dropped 4; count of bases not matched to a gene: 10. Germline CDR1 and CDR2: MDHEN and SYDVKM.

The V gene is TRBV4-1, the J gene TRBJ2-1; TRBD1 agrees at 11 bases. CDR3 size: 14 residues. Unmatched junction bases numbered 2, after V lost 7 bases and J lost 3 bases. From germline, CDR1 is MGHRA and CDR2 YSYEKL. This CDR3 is CASTGTGGYNEQFF. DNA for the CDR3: TGCGCCAGCACCGGGACAGGGGGCTACAATGAGCAGTTCTTC.

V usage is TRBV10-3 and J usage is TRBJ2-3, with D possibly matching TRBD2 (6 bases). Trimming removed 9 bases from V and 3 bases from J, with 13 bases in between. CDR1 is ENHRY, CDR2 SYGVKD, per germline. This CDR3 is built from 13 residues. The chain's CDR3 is CAIKTSGTDTQYF. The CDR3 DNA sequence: TGTGCCATTAAGACTAGTGGGACAGATACGCAGTATTTT.

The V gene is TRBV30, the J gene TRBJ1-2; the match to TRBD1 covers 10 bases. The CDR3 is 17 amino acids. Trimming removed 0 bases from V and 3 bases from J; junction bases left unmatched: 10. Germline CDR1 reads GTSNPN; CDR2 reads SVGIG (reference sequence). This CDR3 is CAWSVLYPGTGDYGYTF. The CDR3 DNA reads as TGTGCCTGGAGTGTACTGTATCCTGGGACAGGGGACTATGGCTACACCTTC. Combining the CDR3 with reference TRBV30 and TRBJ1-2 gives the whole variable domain SQTIHQWPATLVQPVGSPLSLECTVEGTSNPNLYWYRQAAGRGLQLLFYSVGIGQISSEVPQNLSASRPQDRQFILSSKKLLLSDSGFYLCAWSVLYPGTGDYGYTFGSGTRLTVV.